Below are 2 T cell receptor beta chains sequenced from a single sample in a study of blood T cell repertoires in COVID-19. TCRdb's table, derived via immunoSEQ multiplex PCR, lists solely in-frame clones and lacks some. Of about 270,000 clones listed, about 82% are singletons. The sample comprised PBMCs or T cells enriched from blood (not recorded which). The receptors derive from a woman aged 45-59 years with acute COVID-19.

This chain links TRBV18 with TRBJ2-7; tentatively, D is TRBD2 (6 bases). The CDR3 is 15 amino acids. V was shortened by 5 bases and J by 0 bases, with 14 bases between the two germline ends. Germline V CDR1 and CDR2: KGHSH, LQKENI. The CDR3 here is CASSRPGLNSYEQYF. The CDR3 bases are TGTGCCAGCTCAAGACCGGGACTTAACTCCTACGAGCAGTACTTC.

This sequence joins TRBV20-1 and TRBJ2-1; TRBD2 might be the D (7 bases). V lost 3 bases and J lost 6, with 15 bases in between. Germline CDR1 reads DFQATT; CDR2 reads SNEGSKA (reference sequence). The length of the CDR3 is 14 residues. The CDR3 DNA reads TGCAGTGCTAGTAAGGTAGGGGGGGGCAATGAGCAGTTCTTC. Protein sequence: CSASKVGGGNEQFF.